This note documents a single T cell receptor beta chain sequence. Its antigen is unknown. The data are from a study of cytomegalovirus exposure and HLA in healthy donors. In the study overall: Later, an analysis reported that the approximately 120 validation repertoires had used the same platform as the approximately 720 first-cohort repertoires.

The assay was immunoSEQ multiplex PCR, and TCRdb's table has in-frame clones only and misses some. Here the sample spans some 200,000 clones, 84% being singletons. Germline loops: CDR1 SEHNR, CDR2 FQNEAQ (reference sequence). This CDR3 is 15 amino acids long. V was clipped by 1 base and J by 5 bases, with 13 bases between them. Study-wide results and limits: Under in vitro conditions, three CMV-associated chains were confirmed as specific for CMV antigens. The authors listed around 150 TCR beta chains as cytomegalovirus-associated.

These donors were members of the roughly 110-subject validation cohort, a group separate from the approximately 670-subject first cohort. This rearrangement joins TRBV7-9 to TRBJ2-3; tentatively, D is TRBD1 (6 bases). The sequenced sample was PBMCs. This TCR came from a woman in her 30s in good health and CMV-seropositive. This chain's CDR3 is CASSLGQGSRDTQYF. DNA of the CDR3: TGTGCCAGCAGCTTAGGGCAGGGGTCAAGAGATACGCAGTATTTT.